This T cell receptor (beta chain) was found in a study of CD8 T cells in Susac syndrome (dated 2019 in TCRdb). Looking at the study overall: Of the Susac syndrome patients who were sequenced, six had clinically active disease and eight were in clinical remission. At blood withdrawal, Susac syndrome patients were either therapy-naive, taking corticosteroids (in some cases with IVIg as well), or taking IVIg alone. The study used repertoire sequencing to test whether antigen drove CD8+ T cell activation and differentiation in Susac syndrome. Clonality of the CD8+ T cell repertoire was compared between roughly 13 healthy donors, about 14 Susac syndrome patients and around 16 multiple sclerosis patients. Study-level results and caveats: The number of individuals in the TCR sequencing and HLA analysis was acknowledged as relatively small. Around 15 Susac-specific public clones were identified in the total CD8+ repertoire, and 5 or 6 Susac-specific public clones were identified in the CD8+ TEMRA repertoire. Clonal expansion was observed in Susac syndrome CD8+ repertoires, with the highest expansion in CD8+ TEMRA cells and greater expansion in clinically active than in remitting patients.

Relative to germline, V is missing 1 base and J is missing 7 bases, with 6 bases of the junction outside any gene match. Reading the germline V gene gives CDR1 LGHNA and CDR2 YSLEER. The CDR3 measures 16 amino acids from cysteine to phenylalanine. Left in the record is the CDR3 DNA by itself, 48 bases read in frame from the first base. Peripheral blood CD8+ and CD4+ T cells from healthy donors, Susac syndrome patients and multiple sclerosis patients were profiled by high-throughput TCR beta sequencing. The Susac syndrome patients fulfilled recently defined diagnostic criteria for either definite or probable disease. Bulk CD8+ and CD4+ T cells were purified by magnetic negative isolation, while CD8+ TEMRA cells were enriched using FACS. Blood was drawn into EDTA tubes, processed within 24 hours, and PBMCs were isolated by density gradient centrifugation. PBMCs destined for TCR sequencing were cryopreserved in liquid nitrogen and later thawed in a 37 °C water bath. A purity of at least 90% was achieved for sorted or isolated CD4+, CD8+ and CD8+ TEMRA cells.

Note on this clonotype: Its specific antigen is unknown. It has no much larger one-base neighbor in the sample; base qualities were not kept.

RNA was extracted with the RNeasy kit and roughly 0.45 to 1 ug was reverse transcribed using random hexamers. The immunoSEQ multiplex PCR assay, covering 54 Vbeta and 13 Jbeta segments, was used to amplify TCR beta CDR3 regions. PCR amplification bias was corrected by using a synthetic template baseline for primer optimization and computational correction. In the source study's methods: Reads were assigned to V, D and J genes according to IMGT and analyzed in immunoSEQ Analyzer, with only productive sequences retained. To calculate clonality, Shannon entropy was normalized by log2 of the number of productive unique sequences and then subtracted from one. For each patient and control, public and private clones were evaluated among the 100 most prevalent clones. Susac-specific clones were defined as absent from healthy and MS cohorts, about 1,000 published viral clones and other ImmuneACCESS disease sequences. TCRdb applied fastp at Q25 and MiXCR to the public reads, then kept only in-frame beta chains. CDR3 protein sequences are deduplicated, and each keeps its most common genes and DNA. TCRdb, rather than the study authors, made the V and J calls. The sample table lists approximately 49,000 distinct CDR3 sequences, roughly 94% of them with a count of one. The top ten clonotypes cover less than 0.95% of the sample.

This sequence originates from a human donor with Susac syndrome. The sequenced material came from CD8+ T cells from PBMCs. The chain couples TRBV4-3 to TRBJ2-1, with 11 bases aligning to TRBD2. Read as DNA, the sequence is TGCGCCAGCAGCCAAGTTACTAGCGGGGGAAAGAATGAGCAGTTCTTC. This sequence encodes CASSQVTSGGKNEQFF.